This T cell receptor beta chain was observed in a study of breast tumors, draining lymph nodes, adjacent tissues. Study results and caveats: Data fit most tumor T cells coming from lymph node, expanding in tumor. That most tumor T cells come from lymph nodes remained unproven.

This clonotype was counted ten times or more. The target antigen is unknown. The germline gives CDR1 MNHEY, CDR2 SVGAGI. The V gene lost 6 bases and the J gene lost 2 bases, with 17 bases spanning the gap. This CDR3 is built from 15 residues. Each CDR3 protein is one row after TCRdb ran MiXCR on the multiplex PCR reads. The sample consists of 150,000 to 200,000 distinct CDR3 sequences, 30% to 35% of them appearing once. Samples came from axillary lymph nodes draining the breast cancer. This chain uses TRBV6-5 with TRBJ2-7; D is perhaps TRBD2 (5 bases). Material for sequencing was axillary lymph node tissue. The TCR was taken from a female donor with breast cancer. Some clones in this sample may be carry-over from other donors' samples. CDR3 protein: CASSLGGLGAYEQYF. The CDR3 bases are TGTGCCAGCAGCCTAGGCGGACTTGGAGCCTACGAGCAGTACTTC.